The 8 T cell receptor beta chains given below trace back to one sample, sequenced in a study of OX40 agonist ivuxolimab in advanced cancers. Library construction relied on the immunoSEQ multiplex PCR assay. What TCRdb holds here is the immuneACCESS table cut down to in-frame rearrangements. Part of the clones is not present; checked against another copy, under half of the missing clones reflect an unresolved V gene, and the others are unexplained. The sample includes approximately 70,000 clones, with around nine tenths observed a single time. Over 0.6% of the sample comes from the top ten. The material was CD4+ or CD8+ T cells sorted from blood, obtained in a trial of the OX40 agonist ivuxolimab. The origin of the receptors is an adult with an advanced solid tumor such as melanoma, head and neck, liver or kidney cancer.

The chain uses TRBV7-8 and TRBJ2-5, with D unclear. This CDR3 is 12 amino acids long. V lost 5 bases and J 9 bases, leaving 13 bases between the germline ends. The germline V gene has CDR1 SGHVS and CDR2 FQNEAQ. The CDR3 DNA sequence: TGTGCCAGCAGCCCCGCCGGCGTGGCCCAGTACTTC. Encoded protein: CASSPAGVAQYF.

The V gene is TRBV19, the J gene TRBJ1-1, with 9 bases matching TRBD1. V lost 8 bases and J lost 9; bases outside the gene matches: 4. The CDR3 covers 11 residues. Germline loops: CDR1 LNHDA, CDR2 SQIVND (reference sequence). In nucleotides, the CDR3 is TGTGCCAGTCCCGGACAGGGGAAAGCTTTCTTT. Translation: CASPGQGKAFF.

The V and J genes are TRBV30 and TRBJ1-6; D gene uncertain. The ends were cut back, 3 bases at V and 10 bases at J, with 19 bases in the middle. Looked up from germline, CDR1 is GTSNPN and CDR2 is SVGIG (reference sequence). This CDR3 comprises 15 residues. Here the CDR3 reads CAWSRRRGGDSPLHF. CDR3 in DNA: TGTGCCTGGAGCCGGAGGAGAGGAGGTGACTCACCCCTCCACTTT.

The gene calls are TRBV28 and TRBJ1-5; TRBD1 might be the D (6 bases). The CDR3 loop spans 12 amino acids. V was shortened by 7 bases and J by 9 bases, with 13 bases between the two germline ends. The germline CDR1 and CDR2 sequences are MDHEN and SYDVKM. CDR3 coding DNA: TGTGCCAGCACGACAGGCTCTCGGCCCCAGCATTTT. Translated, it gives CASTTGSRPQHF.

This clone was seen just once. At one end the junction does not follow the germline gene, possibly because of a read error. This chain connects TRBV9 to TRBJ2-5, with D tentatively TRBD1 (6 bases). CDR1 is SGDLS, CDR2 YYNGEE, per germline. This CDR3 has 12 amino acids. The CDR3, as DNA: TGTGCCAGCAGCGTCCTCGGGGACAACGTCGACTTC. This encodes CASSVLGDNVDF.

J is TRBJ2-1 and V is TRBV9; no clear D gene. V was clipped by 0 bases and J by 9 bases, with 10 bases between them. The length of the CDR3 is 13 residues. Germline V CDR1 and CDR2: SGDLS, YYNGEE. CDR3 in DNA: TGTGCCAGCAGCGTAGTGTCGACGGGTGAGCAGTTCTTC. Its translation is CASSVVSTGEQFF.

The chain combines TRBV9 with TRBJ2-1; 7 nucleotides match TRBD1. This CDR3 comprises 15 residues. CDR1 is SGDLS, CDR2 YYNGEE, per germline. The V segment lost 4 bases and the J segment 5 bases; nucleotides outside the gene matches: 9. The CDR3 is CASSIQDRVNNEQFF. CDR3 bases: TGTGCCAGCAGCATTCAAGACAGGGTAAACAATGAGCAGTTCTTC.

The rearrangement uses TRBV15 and TRBJ2-2; TRBD1 aligns across 7 bases. Germline V gives CDR1 LNHNV, CDR2 YYDKDF (reference sequence). V lost 3 bases, J lost 5 bases, and 9 bases stayed unmatched. The CDR3 loop spans 16 amino acids. The CDR3 is CATSRGRQGETGELFF. CDR3 DNA sequence: TGTGCCACCAGCAGGGGGCGACAGGGTGAGACCGGGGAGCTGTTTTTT.